This note documents a single TCR beta chain sequence. Its antigen is not known. The protocol was immunoSEQ multiplex PCR, while the TCRdb copy is restricted to in-frame clones and leaves out a portion. The table shows approximately 110,000 clones, with around nine tenths occurring only once. The sample comes from a study of T cell responses to AZD1222 COVID-19 vaccine. Points from the study as a whole: In a largely white British group with more females than males, clonal diversity was possibly underestimated.

V lost 2 bases and J 0 bases, leaving 14 bases between the germline ends. Germline assignment: CDR1 SGHAT and CDR2 FQNNGV. This CDR3 has 18 residues. The J gene is TRBJ1-6, the V gene TRBV11-2; D unclear. The sequence was obtained from an adult in good health. The sequencing used peripheral blood, collected on day 0 of AZD1222 vaccination. This CDR3 reads CASSLKPGTSSYNSPLHF. The CDR3 bases are TGTGCCAGCAGCTTAAAACCCGGAACGAGCTCCTATAATTCACCCCTCCACTTT.